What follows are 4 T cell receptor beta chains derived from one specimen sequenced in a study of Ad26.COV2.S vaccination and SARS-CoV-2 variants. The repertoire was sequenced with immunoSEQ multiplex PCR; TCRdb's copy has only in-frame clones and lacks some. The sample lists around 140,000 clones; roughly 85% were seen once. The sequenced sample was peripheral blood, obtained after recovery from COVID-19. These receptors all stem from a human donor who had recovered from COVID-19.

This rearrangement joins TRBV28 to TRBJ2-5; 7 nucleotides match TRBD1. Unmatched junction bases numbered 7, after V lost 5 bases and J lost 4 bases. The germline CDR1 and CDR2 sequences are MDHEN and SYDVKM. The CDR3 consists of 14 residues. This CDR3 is CASSPTGVRETQYF. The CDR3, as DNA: TGTGCCAGCAGTCCTACAGGGGTTCGAGAGACCCAGTACTTC. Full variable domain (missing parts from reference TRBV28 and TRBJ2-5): DVKVTQSSRYLVKRTGEKVFLECVQDMDHENMFWYRQDPGLGLRLIYFSYDVKMKEKGDIPEGYSVSREKKERFSLILESASTNQTSMYLCASSPTGVRETQYFGPGTRLLVL.

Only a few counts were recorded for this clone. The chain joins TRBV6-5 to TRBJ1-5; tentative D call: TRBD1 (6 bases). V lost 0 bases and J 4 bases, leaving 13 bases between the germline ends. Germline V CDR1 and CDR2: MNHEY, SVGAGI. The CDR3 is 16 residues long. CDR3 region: CASSYSVQGPNQPQHF. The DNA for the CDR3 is TGTGCCAGCAGTTACTCGGTGCAGGGGCCTAATCAGCCCCAGCATTTT.

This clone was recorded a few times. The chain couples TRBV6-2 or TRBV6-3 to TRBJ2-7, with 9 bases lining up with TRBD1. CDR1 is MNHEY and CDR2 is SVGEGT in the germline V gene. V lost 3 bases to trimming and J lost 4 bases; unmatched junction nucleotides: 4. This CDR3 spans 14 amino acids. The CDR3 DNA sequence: TGTGCCAGCAGTTATAGGACAGGGGCTTACGAGCAGTACTTC. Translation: CASSYRTGAYEQYF.

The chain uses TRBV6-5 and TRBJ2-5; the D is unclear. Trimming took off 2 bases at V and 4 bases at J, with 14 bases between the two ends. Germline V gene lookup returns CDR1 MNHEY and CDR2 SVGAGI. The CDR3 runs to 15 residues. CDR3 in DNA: TGTGCCAGCAGTTACCTTCATGCTGGCGGAGAGACCCAGTACTTC. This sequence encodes CASSYLHAGGETQYF.